Below, 4 T cell receptor beta chains from the same sample are listed, as sequenced in a study of blood T cell repertoires in COVID-19. Assay: immunoSEQ multiplex PCR; the TCRdb copy retains only in-frame clones and omits some. The repertoire holds nearly 200,000 clones, with 80% to 90% as singletons. The sequenced material came from peripheral blood. These receptors were collected from a woman aged 70 to 79 with acute or convalescent COVID-19.

A remark on this clone: Other DNA sequences of this sample code for an identical CDR3. The J gene is TRBJ2-7, the V gene TRBV5-4; D is possibly TRBD2 (6 bases). The CDR3 covers 14 residues. V was shortened by 0 bases and J by 0 bases, with 7 bases between the two germline ends. Germline V lookup: CDR1 SGHNT, CDR2 YYREEE (reference sequence). In DNA, the CDR3 is TGTGCCAGCAGCTTGGCCGGGGGCTCCTACGAGCAGTACTTC. It encodes CASSLAGGSYEQYF.

The rearrangement joins TRBV18 to TRBJ2-5; the D gene is possibly TRBD2 (5 bases). Trimming stripped 0 bases from V and 5 bases from J, with 13 bases between. The CDR3 sequence is 15 residues long. In germline, CDR1 is KGHSH, CDR2 LQKENI. This chain's CDR3 is CASSPPTVASETQYF. DNA of the CDR3: TGTGCCAGCTCACCACCGACGGTAGCGTCGGAGACCCAGTACTTC. The entire variable domain, with the rest obtained from reference TRBV18 and TRBJ2-5, is as follows: NAGVMQNPRHLVRRRGQEARLRCSPMKGHSHVYWYRQLPEEGLKFMVYLQKENIIDESGMPKERFSAEFPKEGPSILRIQQVVRGDSAAYFCASSPPTVASETQYFGPGTRLLVL.

This rearrangement joins TRBV18 to TRBJ2-7; D perhaps matches TRBD1 (5 bases). Trimming took off 4 bases at V and 7 bases at J, with 11 bases between the two ends. The length of the CDR3 is 12 residues. The V gene's germline CDR1 is KGHSH and CDR2 LQKENI. The CDR3 DNA reads as TGTGCCAGCTCACTGCAGGGTGGAGAGCAGTACTTC. Translated: CASSLQGGEQYF. Full variable domain (missing parts from reference TRBV18 and TRBJ2-7): NAGVMQNPRHLVRRRGQEARLRCSPMKGHSHVYWYRQLPEEGLKFMVYLQKENIIDESGMPKERFSAEFPKEGPSILRIQQVVRGDSAAYFCASSLQGGEQYFGPGTRLTVT.

The chain is built from TRBV28 and TRBJ1-5; D is uncertain. CDR3 length equals 13 residues. Trimming cost V 2 bases and J 4 bases, with 6 bases left between them. Germline V CDR1 and CDR2: MDHEN, SYDVKM. The CDR3 region has the DNA TGTGCCAGCAGTTTAAGCCCGAATCAGCCCCAGCATTTT. Translation gives CASSLSPNQPQHF.